This T cell receptor beta chain stems from a study of Graves' ophthalmopathy and Graves' hyperthyroidism. About the study: Sampling took place at initial diagnosis, with peripheral blood obtained before any treatment. Study results and limitations: Ophthalmopathy progression cases were predicted by the model with roughly 70% sensitivity and 72.22% specificity.

Ten or more counts support this clonotype. The antigen remains unidentified. Exclusion applied to patients with other autoimmune diseases, uncontrolled infections, pregnancy or lactation. 8.5 to 10 ml of fresh blood yielded the PBMCs by density gradient. Investigators amplified TCR beta CDR3 regions from RNA transcripts. HTBI primers primed a first-round RT-PCR, and a second-round multiplex PCR followed. One entry per CDR3 protein results from TCRdb running MiXCR on the multiplex PCR reads. The sample yields about 370,000 distinct CDR3 sequences, approximately 20% seen once. The sequence was obtained from a woman younger than 35 with Graves' ophthalmopathy. What was sequenced was peripheral blood.

CDR3 loop: CASSPVANTGELFF. The CDR3 region has the DNA TGTGCCAGCAGCCCTGTTGCGAACACCGGGGAGCTGTTTTTT. The J gene is TRBJ2-2, the V gene TRBV11-3; D unclear. Trimming shortened V by 5 bases and J by 0 bases, and 7 bases separated the two germline ends. The CDR3 runs to 14 residues. CDR1 is SGHNT and CDR2 is YENEEA in the germline V gene.